These 31 T cell receptor beta chains were all obtained from the same sample, sequenced in a study of blood T cell repertoires in COVID-19. Repertoires were generated with immunoSEQ multiplex PCR, while TCRdb's copy carries only in-frame clones and drops some. The profile shows 90,000 to 120,000 clones, around 85% of them singletons. Specimen: peripheral blood. These receptors all come from a man between 70 and 80 years old with active or convalescent COVID-19.

This chain uses TRBV6-5 with TRBJ1-1, with D unclear. Between the trimmed V and J ends, which lost 0 bases and 8 bases, there was a span of 10 bases. The CDR3 spans 13 residues. Germline V lookup: CDR1 MNHEY, CDR2 SVGAGI. CDR3 DNA sequence: TGTGCCAGCAGTTACTCACCAGGATCCGAAGCTTTCTTT. It translates to CASSYSPGSEAFF.

This clone has a single count. V gene TRBV19 combines with J gene TRBJ1-3; 9 bases match TRBD1. Germline CDR1 LNHDA, CDR2 SQIVND (reference sequence). The CDR3 is 19 residues long. V was clipped by 11 bases and J by 2 bases; unmatched bases: 22. The CDR3 here is CAVAAGTGRSYAPGNTIYF. The CDR3 DNA reads TGTGCCGTGGCCGCCGGGACAGGGCGGTCATACGCCCCTGGAAACACCATATATTTT.

This clone has a single count. J is TRBJ1-6 and V is TRBV19, with D maybe TRBD1 (5 bases). Germline V gene lookup returns CDR1 LNHDA and CDR2 SQIVND (reference sequence). The CDR3 runs to 13 residues. V was trimmed by 1 base and J by 10 bases, leaving 8 bases between them. The CDR3 reads CASSIVRASPLHF. The CDR3 nucleotides are TGTGCCAGTAGTATAGTCAGGGCATCACCCCTCCACTTT.

The V gene is TRBV28, the J gene TRBJ2-2; no clear D. The CDR3 is made up of 14 amino acids. Germline V gives CDR1 MDHEN, CDR2 SYDVKM. The V end lost 7 bases, the J end lost 5 bases, and 14 bases lay between the germline ends. CDR3 protein: CASKVGWVTGELFF. CDR3 nucleotides: TGTGCCAGCAAAGTCGGGTGGGTTACCGGGGAGCTGTTTTTT.

This rearrangement joins TRBV11-2 to TRBJ2-3; 9 bases are shared with TRBD2. Germline V CDR1 and CDR2: SGHAT, FQNNGV. V shed 11 bases and J 2 bases; nucleotides not matched to a gene: 8. The CDR3 is 14 residues long. The CDR3 loop reads CAVAGGPDTDTQYF. The CDR3 coding sequence is TGTGCCGTCGCGGGGGGGCCTGACACAGATACGCAGTATTTT.

The chain employs TRBV7-9 and TRBJ2-2; 9 nucleotides agree with TRBD1. V dropped 6 bases and J dropped 2; count of bases not matched to a gene: 4. The CDR3 contains 15 residues. Germline CDR1 SEHNR, CDR2 FQNEAQ (reference sequence). The CDR3 loop is CASSRGQGNTGELFF. The CDR3 coding sequence is TGTGCCAGCAGTAGGGGACAGGGAAACACCGGGGAGCTGTTTTTT.

V gene TRBV18 combines with J gene TRBJ1-3; 9 nucleotides line up with TRBD1. This CDR3 spans 15 amino acids. Per the germline V gene, CDR1 is KGHSH and CDR2 is LQKENI. V lost 6 bases to trimming and J lost 4 bases; unmatched junction nucleotides: 7. The CDR3 nucleotides read TGTGCCAGCTCCCTTGGACAGGGGAAAGGAAACACCATATATTTT. The encoded protein is CASSLGQGKGNTIYF.

The CDR3 bases are TGTGCCAGCAGCTCCCTGACCAGGGGCAATCAGCCCCAGCATTTT. It yields the protein CASSSLTRGNQPQHF. The chain links TRBV5-6 to TRBJ1-5, with a possible D match to TRBD1 (5 bases). The V gene's germline CDR1 is SGHDT and CDR2 YYEEEE. The CDR3 has 15 amino acids. V was trimmed by 3 bases and J by 2 bases, leaving 12 bases between them. The full variable domain, in which reference TRBV5-6 and TRBJ1-5 provide the parts outside the CDR3, is DAGVTQSPTHLIKTRGQQVTLRCSPKSGHDTVSWYQQALGQGPQFIFQYYEEEERQRGNFPDRFSGHQFPNYSSELNVNALLLGDSALYLCASSSLTRGNQPQHFGDGTRLSIL.

The V and J genes are TRBV11-2 and TRBJ2-1; D uncertain. The length of the CDR3 is 13 residues. Looked up from germline, CDR1 is SGHAT and CDR2 is FQNNGV. V shed 4 bases and J shed 5 bases, with 9 bases lying between them. CDR3 protein: CASSSSINNEQFF. The DNA of the CDR3 is TGTGCCAGCAGCTCATCTATAAACAATGAGCAGTTCTTC.

This clone appeared a few times. This chain's CDR3 is CASRNQGSGNTIYF. The CDR3 DNA reads TGTGCCAGCAGAAACCAGGGATCTGGAAACACCATATATTTT. The chain links TRBV28 to TRBJ1-3, with D possibly matching TRBD1 (5 bases). CDR1 MDHEN and CDR2 SYDVKM come from the germline V gene. V was trimmed by 6 bases and J by 1 base, leaving 10 bases between them. The CDR3 has 14 amino acids.

The CDR3, as DNA: TGTGCCAGCAGCAAAAAAACTCCGCCCGAGGGTCGCAATCAGCCCCAGCATTTT. Residues: CASSKKTPPEGRNQPQHF. The rearrangement uses TRBV21-1 and TRBJ1-5. TRBV21-1 is termed a pseudogene. There are 18 residues in the CDR3.

The rearrangement links TRBV6-5 to TRBJ2-5; D is possibly TRBD2 (5 bases). This CDR3 contains 14 residues. Trimming left V 6 bases short and J 5 bases short, with 16 bases between. Germline V gene sequence: CDR1 MNHEY, CDR2 SVGAGI. The DNA of the CDR3 is TGTGCCAGCAGATTACTAGGAATGCAGGAGACCCAGTACTTC. Amino acids: CASRLLGMQETQYF.

This chain joins TRBV5-1 and TRBJ2-7; tentatively, D is TRBD1 (6 bases). The CDR3 runs to 16 residues. Germline V lookup: CDR1 SGHRS, CDR2 YFSETQ. The V and J ends lost 6 bases and 2 bases respectively, with 21 bases between them. CDR3 DNA sequence: TGCGCCAGCAAGCTGACCCCGGACAGAGCCGCCTACGAGCAGTACTTC. Amino acids: CASKLTPDRAAYEQYF.

Only one count was recorded for this clone. V gene TRBV19 combines with J gene TRBJ2-3; D gene uncertain. V was shortened by 1 base and J by 1 base, with 9 bases between the two germline ends. Germline V lookup: CDR1 LNHDA, CDR2 SQIVND (reference sequence). The length of the CDR3 is 15 residues. The CDR3 here is CASSIAQSGTDTQYF. CDR3 nucleotides: TGTGCCAGTAGTATAGCTCAGTCAGGCACAGATACGCAGTATTTT.

V gene TRBV6-6 combines with J gene TRBJ1-5; D is possibly TRBD1 (5 bases). Germline V gene lookup returns CDR1 MNHNY and CDR2 SVGAGI (reference sequence). V was cut by 0 bases and J by 2 bases, with 8 bases left in between. The CDR3 is 15 residues long. The CDR3 reads CASSYSGAGNQPQHF. The CDR3 DNA reads TGTGCCAGCAGTTACTCTGGGGCAGGCAATCAGCCCCAGCATTTT.

The CDR3 loop is CASGLGGGTGLRNEQFF. DNA of the CDR3: TGTGCTAGTGGTTTGGGTGGGGGGACAGGGCTCCGGAATGAGCAGTTCTTC. The V call is TRBV12-5, the J call TRBJ2-1; the match to TRBD1 covers 9 bases. The germline V gene has CDR1 LGHNT and CDR2 FRNRAP. The CDR3 contains 17 residues. With 1 base clipped from V and 7 bases from J, the junction kept 11 bases outside the gene matches.

The V call is TRBV15, the J call TRBJ1-2; TRBD1 agrees at 9 bases. The germline gives CDR1 LNHNV, CDR2 YYDKDF (reference sequence). V lost 0 bases, J lost 4 bases, and 3 bases stayed unmatched. This CDR3 spans 15 amino acids. The CDR3 DNA sequence: TGTGCCACCAGCAGAGAAACAGGGGGCGCCTATGGCTACACCTTC. Residues: CATSRETGGAYGYTF.

The chain uses TRBV18 and TRBJ1-2; 11 nucleotides agree with TRBD1. The CDR3 loop spans 16 amino acids. Germline V gene data show CDR1 as KGHSH and CDR2 as LQKENI. With 2 bases clipped from V and 8 bases from J, the junction kept 10 bases outside the gene matches. CDR3 amino acids: CASSPFGQGATGGYTF. The DNA of the CDR3 is TGTGCCAGCTCACCATTCGGACAGGGGGCAACGGGAGGCTACACCTTC.

This clone was detected only once. The chain uses TRBV6-5 and TRBJ2-7, with a weak D call TRBD2 (6 bases). Germline assignment: CDR1 MNHEY and CDR2 SVGAGI. This CDR3 is built from 14 residues. Trimming took 10 bases from V and 5 from J, leaving 21 bases between them. CDR3: CATTPAGGRHEQYF. The CDR3 DNA reads TGTGCCACCACCCCAGCAGGAGGGAGACACGAGCAGTACTTC.

This chain links TRBV11-2 with TRBJ1-6; no definite D call. Germline assignment: CDR1 SGHAT and CDR2 FQNNGV. CDR3 length: 16 amino acids. V lost 5 bases and J lost 3, with 14 bases in between. CDR3 nucleotides: TGTGCCAGCAGCCGTGCTCCGGGAAACTATAATTCACCCCTCCACTTT. Translated, it gives CASSRAPGNYNSPLHF.

V usage is TRBV3-1 (or the pseudogene TRBV3-2) and J usage is TRBJ1-2, with 8 nucleotides matching TRBD1. V trimming: 0 bases; J trimming: 4 bases; junction bases outside the gene matches: 13. CDR3 length equals 18 residues. The germline CDR1 and CDR2 sequences are LGHDT and YNNKEL (reference sequence). For the CDR3, the DNA is TGTGCCAGCAGCCAAGACGGAGGACAGGGTCTTTGGAGCTATGGCTACACCTTC. Translating it yields CASSQDGGQGLWSYGYTF.

The chain combines TRBV28 with TRBJ2-7; D is perhaps TRBD1 (5 bases). From germline, CDR1 is MDHEN and CDR2 SYDVKM. CDR3 length: 14 amino acids. Trimming shortened V by 5 bases and J by 6 bases, and 17 bases separated the two germline ends. This CDR3 is CASSPRLTGPEQYF. The CDR3 nucleotides read TGTGCCAGCAGTCCCAGATTAACAGGTCCCGAGCAGTACTTC.

V usage is TRBV5-6 and J usage is TRBJ1-2; perhaps TRBD1 as D (5 bases). There are 14 residues in the CDR3. Trimming took off 3 bases at V and 4 bases at J, with 13 bases between the two ends. CDR1 SGHDT and CDR2 YYEEEE come from the germline V gene. CDR3 residues: CASSSFQGAYGYTF. The CDR3 nucleotides read TGTGCCAGCAGCTCCTTTCAGGGCGCCTATGGCTACACCTTC.

The chain carries TRBV5-4 and TRBJ2-7, with 7 bases matching TRBD1. The CDR3 covers 14 residues. V lost 2 bases to trimming and J lost 6 bases; unmatched junction nucleotides: 8. Germline V gene lookup returns CDR1 SGHNT and CDR2 YYREEE (reference sequence). Here the CDR3 reads CASSLGFEGAEQYF. The CDR3 DNA follows: TGTGCCAGCAGCTTAGGGTTCGAGGGGGCCGAGCAGTACTTC.

This clone occurred a few times. This rearrangement joins TRBV4-2 to TRBJ2-1, with TRBD2 identical over 9 bases. The CDR3 has 14 amino acids. V was pared by 0 bases and J by 7 bases, with 1 base of the junction left unmatched. Germline loops: CDR1 LGHNA, CDR2 YNFKEQ. Here the CDR3 DNA reads TGTGCCAGCAGCCAAGAGCTAGCGGGAAATGAGCAGTTCTTC. It specifies CASSQELAGNEQFF.

The V call is TRBV24-1, the J call TRBJ1-5; 7 nucleotides align to TRBD1. The CDR3 runs 16 residues. CDR1 and CDR2 (germline): KGHDR, SFDVKD. The junction had 10 bases not matched to a gene; V was cut back by 4 bases and J by 5 bases. This CDR3 is CATSDPSTGNHQPQHF. The CDR3 region has the DNA TGTGCCACCAGTGACCCGTCGACAGGGAATCATCAGCCCCAGCATTTT.

The rearrangement uses TRBV19 and TRBJ1-6; D is ambiguous. The CDR3 spans 15 residues. The ends were cut back, 3 bases at V and 8 bases at J, with 14 bases in the middle. Germline values: CDR1 LNHDA, CDR2 SQIVND (reference sequence). CDR3 in amino acids: CASSIGGTSHSPLHF. The CDR3 DNA reads TGTGCCAGTAGTATCGGTGGTACGTCCCATTCACCCCTCCACTTT.

The chain carries TRBV18 and TRBJ1-2, with 7 bases matching TRBD1. In germline, CDR1 is KGHSH, CDR2 LQKENI. The CDR3 is 14 amino acids. V shed 5 bases, J shed 5 bases, and the junction held 8 bases outside the gene matches. CDR3 DNA: TGTGCCAGCTCAGAGACAGGGATTTGGTATGGCTACACCTTC. Its translation: CASSETGIWYGYTF.

This chain uses TRBV5-1 with TRBJ2-2; a possible D gene is TRBD1 (6 bases). The length of the CDR3 is 16 residues. The germline CDR1 and CDR2 sequences are SGHRS and YFSETQ. Deletions cut 1 base from V and 4 bases from J, with 14 bases between. This chain's CDR3 is CASSLLRDTVTGELFF. DNA of the CDR3: TGCGCCAGCAGCTTGTTAAGGGACACAGTCACCGGGGAGCTGTTTTTT. Variable domain in full (rest from reference TRBV5-1 and TRBJ2-2): KAGVTQTPRYLIKTRGQQVTLSCSPISGHRSVSWYQQTPGQGLQFLFEYFSETQRNKGNFPGRFSGRQFSNSRSEMNVSTLELGDSALYLCASSLLRDTVTGELFFGEGSRLTVL.

The chain carries TRBV9 and TRBJ2-7, with 9 bases that match TRBD1. CDR1 and CDR2 from the germline V gene are SGDLS and YYNGEE. The CDR3 totals 15 residues. V shed 4 bases, J shed 3 bases, and the junction held 8 bases outside the gene matches. The CDR3 nucleotides are TGTGCCAGCAGCTTCCGGACAGGGGCGTTCTACGAGCAGTACTTC. Its protein product is CASSFRTGAFYEQYF. Looking up the rest from reference TRBV9 and TRBJ2-7 gives the full variable domain: DSGVTQTPKHLITATGQRVTLRCSPRSGDLSVYWYQQSLDQGLQFLIQYYNGEERAKGNILERFSAQQFPDLHSELNLSSLELGDSALYFCASSFRTGAFYEQYFGPGTRLTVT.

V usage is TRBV3-1 (or the pseudogene TRBV3-2) and J usage is TRBJ2-7; 7 nucleotides align to TRBD1. This CDR3 comprises 13 residues. With V trimmed by 4 bases and J by 2 bases, 2 bases remained unmatched. Germline V gene data show CDR1 as LGHDT and CDR2 as YNNKEL (reference sequence). This CDR3 reads CASSRGGTYEQYF. Written as DNA, the CDR3 is TGTGCCAGCAGCCGAGGGGGCACCTACGAGCAGTACTTC.